The table lists the clone carrying this T cell receptor beta chain with many counts. The sample comes from a study of human T cells and chemical hapten exposure. Via MiXCR, TCRdb re-called the RACE reads, giving one row per CDR3 protein. The sample yields 43,000 or so distinct CDR3 sequences, 4.3% seen once. Trimming removed 2 bases at V and 3 bases at J, with 19 bases between. Germline V gene data show CDR1 as DFQATT and CDR2 as SNEGSKA (reference sequence). The CDR3 sequence is 16 residues long. Described time point: healthy volunteer bleed at 2 weeks. From whole blood left unfractionated, total RNA was extracted.

The specimen sequenced was whole blood. This receptor was identified in a female donor in good health. Some clones in this sample may be carry-over from other donors' samples. The chain joins TRBV20-1 to TRBJ1-1; D perhaps matches TRBD1 (5 bases). The CDR3 DNA reads as TGCAGTGCTAGAAAGCGGTACGGGGGAGGTTACACTGAAGCTTTCTTT. Amino acids: CSARKRYGGGYTEAFF.